Listed below are T cell receptor beta chains from one sample, sequenced in a study of T cells in Graves' hyperthyroidism and ophthalmopathy. TCRdb used MiXCR to reprocess the multiplex PCR reads, holding one entry per CDR3 protein. The sample yields roughly 350,000 distinct CDR3 sequences, about an eighth seen once. Sequenced: blood. Receptors originate from a middle-aged woman with Graves' ophthalmopathy. Each CDR3 is given with its conserved first and last residue. D genes are given only for firm matches. Clone size is shown for a subset of rows, as once, few, many or a class of expanded clone.

J gene: TRBJ2-2
D gene: NA
clone size: NA
V gene: TRBV12-3/TRBV12-4
CDR3 protein: CASSRQGGFTGELFF
CDR3 DNA: TGTGCCAGCAGTAGACAGGGAGGCTTCACCGGGGAGCTGTTTTTT

J gene: TRBJ2-2
D gene: NA
clone size: few
V gene: TRBV5-1
CDR3 protein: CASSRDLNTGELFF
CDR3 DNA: TGCGCCAGCAGTCGGGACCTAAACACCGGGGAGCTGTTTTTT

J gene: TRBJ2-7
D gene: NA
clone size: few
V gene: TRBV18
CDR3 protein: CASSPIMVPAYEQYF
CDR3 DNA: TGTGCCAGCTCACCGATTATGGTGCCAGCCTACGAGCAGTACTTC

J gene: TRBJ2-1
D gene: NA
clone size: NA
V gene: TRBV11-3
CDR3 protein: CASSPGTSRDFYNEQFF
CDR3 DNA: TGTGCCAGCAGCCCGGGGACTTCCCGGGACTTTTACAATGAGCAGTTCTTC

J gene: TRBJ2-7
D gene: NA
clone size: NA
V gene: TRBV3-1
CDR3 protein: CASSPPLSYEQYF
CDR3 DNA: TGTGCCAGCAGCCCCCCCCTGAGTTACGAGCAGTACTTC

J gene: TRBJ1-1
D gene: TRBD1
clone size: many
V gene: TRBV6-1
CDR3 protein: CASRQLGTGGANTEAFF
CDR3 DNA: TGTGCCAGCAGGCAACTAGGGACAGGGGGCGCGAACACTGAAGCTTTCTTT

J gene: TRBJ1-2
D gene: NA
clone size: many
V gene: TRBV20-1
CDR3 protein: CSARPWTENYGYTF
CDR3 DNA: TGCAGTGCTAGACCCTGGACAGAAAACTATGGCTACACCTTC

J gene: TRBJ2-1
D gene: NA
clone size: many
V gene: TRBV10-2
CDR3 protein: CASSEGPFASEQFF
CDR3 DNA: TGCGCCAGCAGTGAGGGACCGTTCGCTAGTGAGCAGTTCTTC

J gene: TRBJ2-5
D gene: TRBD1
clone size: few
V gene: TRBV29-1
CDR3 protein: CSAKTGTGWGETQYF
CDR3 DNA: TGCAGCGCTAAAACCGGGACAGGGTGGGGAGAGACCCAGTACTTC

J gene: TRBJ2-6
D gene: TRBD2
clone size: NA
V gene: TRBV20-1
CDR3 protein: CSAPSGGSSGANVLTF
CDR3 DNA: TGCAGTGCTCCCAGCGGGGGGAGCTCTGGGGCCAACGTCCTGACTTTC

J gene: TRBJ2-5
D gene: NA
clone size: few
V gene: TRBV19
CDR3 protein: CASSMYTGEFETQYF
CDR3 DNA: TGTGCCAGTAGTATGTACACTGGGGAGTTCGAGACCCAGTACTTC

J gene: TRBJ2-6
D gene: NA
clone size: NA
V gene: TRBV9
CDR3 protein: CASSGDLSGANVLTF
CDR3 DNA: TGTGCCAGCAGCGGGGACTTGTCTGGGGCCAACGTCCTGACTTTC

J gene: TRBJ2-5
D gene: TRBD1
clone size: many
V gene: TRBV11-2
CDR3 protein: CASSRTGQVEYF
CDR3 DNA: TGTGCCAGCAGCCGGACAGGGCAGGTGGAGTACTTC

J gene: TRBJ2-2
D gene: TRBD1
clone size: many
V gene: TRBV7-9
CDR3 protein: CASTIGQGGTGELFF
CDR3 DNA: TGTGCCAGCACCATAGGACAGGGTGGCACCGGGGAGCTGTTTTTT

J gene: TRBJ2-1
D gene: NA
clone size: many
V gene: TRBV30
CDR3 protein: CAWSVRKGYNEQFF
CDR3 DNA: TGTGCCTGGAGCGTCCGGAAAGGTTACAATGAGCAGTTCTTC

J gene: TRBJ2-3
D gene: NA
clone size: many
V gene: TRBV7-8
CDR3 protein: CASSPLLRLNTDTQYF
CDR3 DNA: TGTGCCAGCAGCCCCCTGCTGCGGTTAAACACAGATACGCAGTATTTT

J gene: TRBJ2-3
D gene: TRBD2
clone size: many
V gene: TRBV29-1
CDR3 protein: CSVEVGLAGYTDTQYF
CDR3 DNA: TGCAGCGTTGAAGTTGGACTAGCGGGATACACAGATACGCAGTATTTT

J gene: TRBJ2-1
D gene: TRBD1
clone size: many
V gene: TRBV2
CDR3 protein: CASSEGFWTGGNEQFF
CDR3 DNA: TGTGCCAGCAGTGAAGGGTTCTGGACAGGGGGCAATGAGCAGTTCTTC

J gene: TRBJ1-5
D gene: NA
clone size: few
V gene: TRBV6-1
CDR3 protein: CASQRARGEGAYQPQHF
CDR3 DNA: TGTGCCAGTCAGCGGGCCAGGGGCGAAGGTGCATATCAGCCCCAGCATTTT

J gene: TRBJ2-5
D gene: NA
clone size: NA
V gene: TRBV30
CDR3 protein: CAWEPGVQETQYF
CDR3 DNA: TGTGCCTGGGAGCCGGGAGTACAAGAGACCCAGTACTTC

J gene: TRBJ2-2
D gene: NA
clone size: NA
V gene: TRBV20-1
CDR3 protein: CSARVGSGITGELFF
CDR3 DNA: TGCAGTGCTAGAGTAGGTTCGGGGATCACCGGGGAGCTGTTTTTT

J gene: TRBJ1-1
D gene: NA
clone size: many
V gene: TRBV6-6
CDR3 protein: CASSYETEAFF
CDR3 DNA: TGTGCCAGCAGTTACGAGACTGAAGCTTTCTTT

J gene: TRBJ2-1
D gene: TRBD1
clone size: many
V gene: TRBV6-1
CDR3 protein: CASRDRGINEQFF
CDR3 DNA: TGTGCCAGCAGGGACAGGGGAATCAATGAGCAGTTCTTC

J gene: TRBJ2-7
D gene: TRBD2
clone size: NA
V gene: TRBV10-3
CDR3 protein: CAIRGSGTSIYEQYF
CDR3 DNA: TGTGCCATCAGGGGATCCGGGACTAGTATCTACGAGCAGTACTTC

J gene: TRBJ1-1
D gene: NA
clone size: few
V gene: TRBV10-3
CDR3 protein: CAIRGVDSRTTEAFF
CDR3 DNA: TGTGCCATCAGGGGGGTCGACAGCCGAACAACTGAAGCTTTCTTT

J gene: TRBJ2-7
D gene: NA
clone size: many
V gene: TRBV2
CDR3 protein: CASSYGAEQYF
CDR3 DNA: TGTGCCAGCAGCTATGGCGCCGAGCAGTACTTC

J gene: TRBJ2-3
D gene: TRBD1
clone size: NA
V gene: TRBV18
CDR3 protein: CASSRQGQDTQYF
CDR3 DNA: TGTGCCAGCTCTAGACAGGGACAAGATACGCAGTATTTT

J gene: TRBJ2-7
D gene: NA
clone size: few
V gene: TRBV9
CDR3 protein: CASSVVGLPPEQYF
CDR3 DNA: TGTGCCAGCAGCGTAGTAGGACTACCTCCGGAGCAGTACTTC

J gene: TRBJ2-5
D gene: TRBD2
clone size: few
V gene: TRBV20-1
CDR3 protein: CSAFPLAGGETQYF
CDR3 DNA: TGCAGTGCTTTCCCTCTAGCGGGGGGTGAGACCCAGTACTTC

J gene: TRBJ2-3
D gene: NA
clone size: many
V gene: TRBV7-2
CDR3 protein: CASSLGPSTDTQYF
CDR3 DNA: TGTGCCAGCAGCTTAGGTCCGAGCACAGATACGCAGTATTTT

J gene: TRBJ1-5
D gene: NA
clone size: NA
V gene: TRBV19
CDR3 protein: CASSSDDGYNQPQHF
CDR3 DNA: TGTGCCAGTAGTAGCGATGACGGTTACAATCAGCCCCAGCATTTT

J gene: TRBJ2-1
D gene: TRBD2
clone size: NA
V gene: TRBV10-3
CDR3 protein: CAIREAGGPENEQFF
CDR3 DNA: TGTGCCATCAGGGAAGCGGGAGGGCCGGAAAATGAGCAGTTCTTC

J gene: TRBJ2-3
D gene: NA
clone size: many
V gene: TRBV18
CDR3 protein: CASSGAISTDTQYF
CDR3 DNA: TGTGCCAGCTCAGGGGCCATCAGCACAGATACGCAGTATTTT

J gene: TRBJ2-7
D gene: TRBD1
clone size: few
V gene: TRBV4-1
CDR3 protein: CASSQDGQGKTYEQYF
CDR3 DNA: TGCGCCAGCAGCCAGGACGGACAGGGGAAGACCTACGAGCAGTACTTC

J gene: TRBJ1-6
D gene: TRBD1
clone size: NA
V gene: TRBV27
CDR3 protein: CANSLKGGHYNSPLHF
CDR3 DNA: TGTGCCAACAGTTTAAAAGGGGGCCACTATAATTCACCCCTCCACTTT

J gene: TRBJ1-4
D gene: NA
clone size: few
V gene: TRBV5-1
CDR3 protein: CASSGGAVNEKLFF
CDR3 DNA: TGCGCCAGCAGTGGGGGGGCAGTAAATGAAAAACTGTTTTTT

J gene: TRBJ2-7
D gene: NA
clone size: NA
V gene: TRBV5-4
CDR3 protein: CASSLGVGGEQYF
CDR3 DNA: TGTGCCAGCAGCTTGGGGGTCGGCGGCGAGCAGTACTTC

J gene: TRBJ2-7
D gene: NA
clone size: NA
V gene: TRBV27
CDR3 protein: CASSLLGSTYEQYF
CDR3 DNA: TGTGCCAGCAGTTTATTGGGCAGCACCTACGAGCAGTACTTC

J gene: TRBJ2-3
D gene: NA
clone size: many
V gene: TRBV11-2
CDR3 protein: CASSFVQVTDTQYF
CDR3 DNA: TGTGCCAGCAGCTTCGTCCAAGTCACAGATACGCAGTATTTT

J gene: TRBJ1-1
D gene: NA
clone size: NA
V gene: TRBV30
CDR3 protein: CAWSADQDTEAFF
CDR3 DNA: TGTGCCTGGAGTGCCGACCAGGACACTGAAGCTTTCTTT

J gene: TRBJ2-7
D gene: TRBD2
clone size: many
V gene: TRBV28
CDR3 protein: CASSSHGVAGGYEQYF
CDR3 DNA: TGTGCCAGCAGTTCCCACGGGGTAGCGGGGGGCTACGAGCAGTACTTC

J gene: TRBJ2-2
D gene: NA
clone size: few
V gene: TRBV13
CDR3 protein: CASSPPTFTRDTGELFF
CDR3 DNA: TGTGCCAGCAGCCCGCCGACTTTTACTCGGGACACCGGGGAGCTGTTTTTT

J gene: TRBJ1-5
D gene: NA
clone size: many
V gene: TRBV15
CDR3 protein: CATSRWRTDNQPQHF
CDR3 DNA: TGTGCCACCAGCAGATGGAGGACAGACAATCAGCCCCAGCATTTT

J gene: TRBJ2-7
D gene: TRBD2
clone size: many
V gene: TRBV7-9
CDR3 protein: CASSFPAGTSGHEQYF
CDR3 DNA: TGTGCCAGCAGCTTCCCCGCCGGGACTAGCGGCCACGAGCAGTACTTC

J gene: TRBJ2-7
D gene: TRBD2
clone size: many
V gene: TRBV20-1
CDR3 protein: CSARDRAGGPYEQYF
CDR3 DNA: TGCAGTGCTAGAGATCGGGCGGGGGGGCCCTACGAGCAGTACTTC

J gene: TRBJ2-7
D gene: NA
clone size: many
V gene: TRBV20-1
CDR3 protein: CSARGDTSYEQYF
CDR3 DNA: TGCAGTGCTAGGGGGGACACCTCCTACGAGCAGTACTTC

J gene: TRBJ2-1
D gene: TRBD2
clone size: few
V gene: TRBV18
CDR3 protein: CASSPLLAGDVNEQFF
CDR3 DNA: TGTGCCAGCTCACCCCTTCTAGCGGGGGATGTCAATGAGCAGTTCTTC

J gene: TRBJ1-2
D gene: NA
clone size: many
V gene: TRBV5-5
CDR3 protein: CASSWSQGYGYTF
CDR3 DNA: TGTGCCAGCAGCTGGTCTCAGGGGTATGGCTACACCTTC

J gene: TRBJ2-7
D gene: NA
clone size: NA
V gene: TRBV29-1
CDR3 protein: CSVGLKSRTHEQYF
CDR3 DNA: TGCAGCGTTGGCTTAAAGTCGCGGACCCACGAGCAGTACTTC

J gene: TRBJ2-5
D gene: TRBD1
clone size: many
V gene: TRBV29-1
CDR3 protein: CSVTGGGGETQYF
CDR3 DNA: TGCAGCGTTACAGGGGGCGGTGGGGAGACCCAGTACTTC

J gene: TRBJ1-6
D gene: NA
clone size: NA
V gene: TRBV4-1
CDR3 protein: CASSQDLPPRGSPLHF
CDR3 DNA: TGCGCCAGCAGCCAAGATCTGCCTCCGCGGGGTTCACCCCTCCACTTT

J gene: TRBJ2-7
D gene: TRBD1
clone size: many
V gene: TRBV12-3/TRBV12-4
CDR3 protein: CASSSTGGSYEQYF
CDR3 DNA: TGTGCCAGCAGTTCGACAGGGGGCAGCTACGAGCAGTACTTC

J gene: TRBJ1-5
D gene: NA
clone size: many
V gene: TRBV28
CDR3 protein: CASSFEGVGNQPQHF
CDR3 DNA: TGTGCCAGCAGTTTTGAGGGAGTTGGCAATCAGCCCCAGCATTTT